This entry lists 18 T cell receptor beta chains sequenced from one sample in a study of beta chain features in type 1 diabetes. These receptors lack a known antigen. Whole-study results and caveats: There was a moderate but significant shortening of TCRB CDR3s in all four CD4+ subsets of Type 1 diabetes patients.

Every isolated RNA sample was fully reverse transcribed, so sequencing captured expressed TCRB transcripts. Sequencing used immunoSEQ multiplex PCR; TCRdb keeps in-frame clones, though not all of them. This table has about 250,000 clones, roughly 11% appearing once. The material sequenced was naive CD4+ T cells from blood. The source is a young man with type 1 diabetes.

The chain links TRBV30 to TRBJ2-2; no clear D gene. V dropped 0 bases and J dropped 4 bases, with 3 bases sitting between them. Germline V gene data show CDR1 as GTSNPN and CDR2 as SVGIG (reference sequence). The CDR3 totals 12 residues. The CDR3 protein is CAWSVSTGELFF. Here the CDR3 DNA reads TGTGCCTGGAGTGTGAGCACCGGGGAGCTGTTTTTT.

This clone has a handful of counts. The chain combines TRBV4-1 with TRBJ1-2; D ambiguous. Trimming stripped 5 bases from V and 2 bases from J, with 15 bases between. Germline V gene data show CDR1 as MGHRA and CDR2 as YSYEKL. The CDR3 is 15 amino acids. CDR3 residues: CASSRSEGGNYGYTF. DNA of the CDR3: TGCGCCAGCAGCAGGTCGGAGGGCGGGAACTATGGCTACACCTTC.

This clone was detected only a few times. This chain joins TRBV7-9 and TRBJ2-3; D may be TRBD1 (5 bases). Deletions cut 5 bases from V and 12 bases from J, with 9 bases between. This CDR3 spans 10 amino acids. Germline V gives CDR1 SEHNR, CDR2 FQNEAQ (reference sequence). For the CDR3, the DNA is TGTGCCAGCAGCGAGGACATTCAGTATTTT. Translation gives CASSEDIQYF.

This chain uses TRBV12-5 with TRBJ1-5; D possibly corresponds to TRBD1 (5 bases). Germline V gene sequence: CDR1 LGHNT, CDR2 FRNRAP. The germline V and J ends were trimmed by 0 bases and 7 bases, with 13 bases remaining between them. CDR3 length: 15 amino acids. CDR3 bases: TGTGCTAGTGGTTTGGTACTGGGGGGATCACAGCCCCAGCATTTT. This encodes CASGLVLGGSQPQHF.

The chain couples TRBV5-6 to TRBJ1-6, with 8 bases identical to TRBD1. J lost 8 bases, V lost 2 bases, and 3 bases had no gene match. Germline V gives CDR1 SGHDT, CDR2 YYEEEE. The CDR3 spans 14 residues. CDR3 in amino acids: CASSFGQGYSPLHF. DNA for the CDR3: TGTGCCAGCAGCTTCGGACAGGGATATTCACCCCTCCACTTT.

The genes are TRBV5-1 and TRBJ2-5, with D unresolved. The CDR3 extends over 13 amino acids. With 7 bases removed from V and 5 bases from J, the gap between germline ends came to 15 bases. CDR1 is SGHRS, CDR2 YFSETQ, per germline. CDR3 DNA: TGCGCCAGCCGCCAGGCTGTGCCGGAGACCCAGTACTTC. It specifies CASRQAVPETQYF.

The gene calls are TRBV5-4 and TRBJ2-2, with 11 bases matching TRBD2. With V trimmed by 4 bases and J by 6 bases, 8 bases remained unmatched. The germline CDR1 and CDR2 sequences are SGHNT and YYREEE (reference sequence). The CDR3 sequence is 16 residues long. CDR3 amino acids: CASSHKLAGDSGELFF. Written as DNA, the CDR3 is TGTGCCAGCAGCCATAAACTAGCGGGGGACTCCGGGGAGCTGTTTTTT.

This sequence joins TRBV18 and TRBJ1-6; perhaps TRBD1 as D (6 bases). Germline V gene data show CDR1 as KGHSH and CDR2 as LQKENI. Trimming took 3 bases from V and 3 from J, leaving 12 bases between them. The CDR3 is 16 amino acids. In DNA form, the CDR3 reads TGTGCCAGCTCACCGCCAAACAGGGACTATAATTCACCCCTCCACTTT. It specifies CASSPPNRDYNSPLHF.

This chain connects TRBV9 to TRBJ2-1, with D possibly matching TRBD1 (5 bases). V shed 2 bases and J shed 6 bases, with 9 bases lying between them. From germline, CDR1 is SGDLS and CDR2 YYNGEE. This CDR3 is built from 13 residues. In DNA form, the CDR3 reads TGTGCCAGCAGCGTGGACAATGTCAATGAGCAGTTCTTC. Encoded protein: CASSVDNVNEQFF.

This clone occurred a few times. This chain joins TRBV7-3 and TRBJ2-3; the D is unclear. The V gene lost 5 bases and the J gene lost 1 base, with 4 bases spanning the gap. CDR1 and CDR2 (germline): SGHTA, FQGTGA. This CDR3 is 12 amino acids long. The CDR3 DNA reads TGTGCCAGCAGCCCTCGCACAGATACGCAGTATTTT. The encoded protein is CASSPRTDTQYF.

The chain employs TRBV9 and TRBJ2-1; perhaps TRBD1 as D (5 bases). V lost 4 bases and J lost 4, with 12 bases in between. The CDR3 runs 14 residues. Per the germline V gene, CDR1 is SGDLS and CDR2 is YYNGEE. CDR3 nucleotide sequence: TGTGCCAGCAGCCAAGGACAACCTTACAATGAGCAGTTCTTC. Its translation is CASSQGQPYNEQFF.

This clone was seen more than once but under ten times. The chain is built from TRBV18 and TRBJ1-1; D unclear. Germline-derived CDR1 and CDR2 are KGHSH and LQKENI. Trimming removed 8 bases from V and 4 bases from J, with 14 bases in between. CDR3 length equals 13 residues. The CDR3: CASRKERSTEAFF. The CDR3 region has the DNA TGTGCCAGCCGGAAGGAGCGATCCACTGAAGCTTTCTTT. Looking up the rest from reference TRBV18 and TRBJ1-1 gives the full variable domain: NAGVMQNPRHLVRRRGQEARLRCSPMKGHSHVYWYRQLPEEGLKFMVYLQKENIIDESGMPKERFSAEFPKEGPSILRIQQVVRGDSAAYFCASRKERSTEAFFGQGTRLTVV.

The CDR3 spells CASSPFTSGADTQYF. The CDR3 DNA reads TGTGCCAGCTCACCCTTCACTAGCGGGGCAGATACGCAGTATTTT. The V and J genes are TRBV18 and TRBJ2-3, with 10 bases matching TRBD2. The CDR3 extends over 15 amino acids. CDR1 and CDR2 from the germline V gene are KGHSH and LQKENI. The V and J ends lost 3 bases and 4 bases, in that order; junction bases with no gene match: 4.

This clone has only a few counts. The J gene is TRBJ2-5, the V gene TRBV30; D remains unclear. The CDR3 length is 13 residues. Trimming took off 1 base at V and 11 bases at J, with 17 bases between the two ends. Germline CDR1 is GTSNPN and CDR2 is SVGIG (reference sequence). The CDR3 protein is CAWSAVGTHSQYF. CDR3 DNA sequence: TGTGCCTGGAGTGCTGTTGGAACCCACAGTCAGTACTTC.

CDR3 nucleotides: TGTGCCAGCAACCGGGGAGGAGAGACCCAGTACTTC. Translated, it gives CASNRGGETQYF. The J gene is TRBJ2-5, the V gene TRBV7-2; TRBD2 is a possible D gene (6 bases). Trimming removed 7 bases from V and 4 bases from J, with 10 bases in between. Germline V CDR1 and CDR2: SGHTA, FQGNSA. The CDR3 extends over 12 amino acids.

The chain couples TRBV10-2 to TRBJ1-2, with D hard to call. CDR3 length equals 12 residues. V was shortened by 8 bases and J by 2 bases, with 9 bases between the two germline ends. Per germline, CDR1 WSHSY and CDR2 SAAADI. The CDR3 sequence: CASEQSNYGYTF. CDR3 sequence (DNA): TGCGCCAGCGAACAGAGCAACTATGGCTACACCTTC.

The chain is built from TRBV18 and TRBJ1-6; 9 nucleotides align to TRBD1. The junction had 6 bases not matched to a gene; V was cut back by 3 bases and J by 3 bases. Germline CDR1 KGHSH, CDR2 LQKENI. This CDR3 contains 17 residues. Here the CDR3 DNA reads TGTGCCAGCTCACCTGGGACAGGGCCAGTCTATAATTCACCCCTCCACTTT. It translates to CASSPGTGPVYNSPLHF.

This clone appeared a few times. CDR3 in amino acids: CASSQEPGQVLLSQHF. The CDR3 DNA is TGTGCCAGCAGCCAGGAACCGGGACAGGTTTTGCTGTCCCAGCATTTT. The J gene is TRBJ1-5, the V gene TRBV4-2, with 8 bases lining up with TRBD1. CDR3 length: 16 residues. With 3 bases clipped from V and 11 bases from J, the junction kept 15 bases outside the gene matches. Germline-derived CDR1 and CDR2 are LGHNA and YNFKEQ.